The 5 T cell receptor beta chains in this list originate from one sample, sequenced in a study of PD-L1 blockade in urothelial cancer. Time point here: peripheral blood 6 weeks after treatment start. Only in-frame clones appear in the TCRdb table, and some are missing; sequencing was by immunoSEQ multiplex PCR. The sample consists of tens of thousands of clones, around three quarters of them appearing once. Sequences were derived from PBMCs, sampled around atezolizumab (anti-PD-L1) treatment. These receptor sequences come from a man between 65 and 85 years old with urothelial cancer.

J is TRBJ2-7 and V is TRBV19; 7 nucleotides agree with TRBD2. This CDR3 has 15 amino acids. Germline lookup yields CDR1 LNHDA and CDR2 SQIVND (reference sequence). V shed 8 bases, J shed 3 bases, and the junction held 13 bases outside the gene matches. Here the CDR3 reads CASHHSTSPHYEQYF. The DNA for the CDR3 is TGTGCCAGTCACCACTCGACTAGCCCTCACTACGAGCAGTACTTC.

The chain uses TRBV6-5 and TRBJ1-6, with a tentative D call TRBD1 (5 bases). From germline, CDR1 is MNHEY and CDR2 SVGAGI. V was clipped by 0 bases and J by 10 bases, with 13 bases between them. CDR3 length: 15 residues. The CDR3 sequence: CASSYSRQGLSPLHF. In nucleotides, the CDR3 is TGTGCCAGCAGTTACTCGAGGCAGGGCTTATCACCCCTCCACTTT.

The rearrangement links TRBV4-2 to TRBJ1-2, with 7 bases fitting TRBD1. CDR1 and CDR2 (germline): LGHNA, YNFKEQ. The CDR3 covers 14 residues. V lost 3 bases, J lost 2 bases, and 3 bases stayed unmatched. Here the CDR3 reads CASSQPGQNYGYTF. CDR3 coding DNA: TGTGCCAGCAGCCAGCCGGGACAGAACTATGGCTACACCTTC.

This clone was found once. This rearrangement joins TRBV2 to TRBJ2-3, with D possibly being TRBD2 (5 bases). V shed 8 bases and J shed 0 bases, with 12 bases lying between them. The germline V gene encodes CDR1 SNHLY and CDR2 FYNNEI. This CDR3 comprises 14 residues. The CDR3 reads CASALRGSTDTQYF. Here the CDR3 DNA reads TGTGCCAGCGCCCTACGAGGGAGCACAGATACGCAGTATTTT.

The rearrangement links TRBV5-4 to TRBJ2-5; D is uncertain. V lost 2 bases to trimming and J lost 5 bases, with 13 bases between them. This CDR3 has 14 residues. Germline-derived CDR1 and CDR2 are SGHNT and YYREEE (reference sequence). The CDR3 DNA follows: TGTGCCAGCAGCTTACAATTAATCGGGGAGACCCAGTACTTC. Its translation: CASSLQLIGETQYF. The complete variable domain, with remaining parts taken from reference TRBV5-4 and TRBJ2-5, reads ETGVTQSPTHLIKTRGQQVTLRCSSQSGHNTVSWYQQALGQGPQFIFQYYREEENGRGNFPPRFSGLQFPNYSSELNVNALELDDSALYLCASSLQLIGETQYFGPGTRLLVL.